These 20 T cell receptor beta chains came from one sample sequenced in a study of T cell responses to AZD1222 COVID-19 vaccine. Sequencing was performed with immunoSEQ multiplex PCR; in TCRdb, only in-frame clones are kept and a portion is missing. The sample holds some 150,000 clones, around four fifths seen once. Here the sequenced sample was peripheral blood, taken on day 0 of MenACWY control vaccination. The receptor source for this set is an adult in good health.

This clone has a single count. The chain recombines TRBV9 with TRBJ2-5; D possibly corresponds to TRBD2 (5 bases). The germline gives CDR1 SGDLS, CDR2 YYNGEE. V shed 3 bases and J shed 2 bases, with 11 bases lying between them. The CDR3 spans 14 residues. The CDR3 sequence is CASSAYTGQETQYF. The CDR3 DNA reads TGTGCCAGCAGCGCGTACACGGGACAAGAGACCCAGTACTTC.

The genes are TRBV11-2 and TRBJ1-2; TRBD1 might be the D (6 bases). Germline values: CDR1 SGHAT, CDR2 FQNNGV. V lost 5 bases, J lost 3 bases, and 10 bases lay in between. The CDR3 loop spans 13 amino acids. The CDR3 DNA follows: TGTGCCAGCAGCCCTGGACAGTACTATGGCTACACCTTC. The encoded protein is CASSPGQYYGYTF.

J is TRBJ2-7 and V is TRBV14, with D unclear. With 3 bases removed from V and 4 bases from J, the gap between germline ends came to 10 bases. This CDR3 comprises 13 residues. Germline V gene data show CDR1 as SGHDN and CDR2 as FVKESK. Written as DNA, the CDR3 is TGTGCCAGCAGCCACTACCAGTCGTACGAGCAGTACTTC. This codes for CASSHYQSYEQYF.

The chain links TRBV30 to TRBJ1-1; D uncertain. Looked up from germline, CDR1 is GTSNPN and CDR2 is SVGIG (reference sequence). Trimming took 1 base from V and 0 from J, leaving 9 bases between them. This CDR3 is built from 14 residues. The CDR3 DNA reads as TGTGCCTGGAGTGGTAGGGCAATGAACACTGAAGCTTTCTTT. This translates into CAWSGRAMNTEAFF.

This clone was observed a few times. This chain links TRBV7-9 with TRBJ1-2; possibly TRBD1 for D (5 bases). The V gene lost 5 bases and the J gene lost 8 bases, with 18 bases spanning the gap. CDR1 is SEHNR, CDR2 FQNEAQ, per germline (reference sequence). The CDR3 covers 14 residues. The CDR3: CASSVGTALRGYTF. The CDR3 coding sequence is TGTGCCAGCAGCGTGGGGACCGCTTTACGGGGCTACACCTTC.

V usage is TRBV5-5 and J usage is TRBJ1-3; D not resolved. Germline V CDR1 and CDR2: SGHKS, YYEKEE (reference sequence). V was cut by 3 bases and J by 10 bases, with 11 bases left in between. CDR3 length equals 12 residues. The CDR3 region has the DNA TGTGCCAGCAGCTCAGGCGCGGGTACCATATATTTT. Amino acids: CASSSGAGTIYF.

This chain connects TRBV19 to TRBJ2-7, with D unresolved. The germline V gene has CDR1 LNHDA and CDR2 SQIVND (reference sequence). The CDR3 spans 10 residues. Trimming cost V 7 bases and J 12 bases, with 13 bases left between them. The CDR3 sequence is CASKSDVGYV. In nucleotides, the CDR3 is TGTGCCAGTAAGTCGGATGTAGGGTACGTC.

The chain joins TRBV29-1 to TRBJ1-1; 8 positions match TRBD1. Germline V gene data show CDR1 as SQVTM and CDR2 as ANQGSEA. Trimming at V came to 4 bases and at J to 7 bases, leaving 8 bases not matched to a gene. CDR3 length: 13 residues. The CDR3 nucleotides are TGCAGCGTTGCGAGGGACAGGATAAATGAAGCTTTCTTT. Translating gives CSVARDRINEAFF.

The chain couples TRBV5-1 to TRBJ2-1, with 9 nucleotides matching TRBD1. This CDR3 has 14 amino acids. The V and J ends lost 4 bases and 4 bases, in that order; junction bases with no gene match: 3. Germline V gene data show CDR1 as SGHRS and CDR2 as YFSETQ. CDR3 region: CASSPGQGYNEQFF. The CDR3 DNA reads TGCGCCAGCAGCCCGGGACAGGGATACAATGAGCAGTTCTTC.

CDR3 sequence: CASSPPGDFDTQYF. CDR3 sequence (DNA): TGTGCCAGCAGCCCGCCGGGGGATTTTGATACGCAGTATTTT. The chain employs TRBV5-4 and TRBJ2-3; tentative D call: TRBD2 (6 bases). The V end was cut by 4 bases, the J end by 6 bases, with 15 bases between. The CDR3 sequence is 14 residues long. The germline CDR1 and CDR2 sequences are SGHNT and YYREEE (reference sequence).

As concerns this clone: Since a much larger clone is just one base distant, this may be a read error. The CDR3 sequence: CASKGVNYGYTF. The CDR3 bases are TGTGCCAGCAAAGGGGTTAACTATGGCTACACCTTC. V and J are TRBV28 and TRBJ1-2, with TRBD1 as a possible D gene (5 bases). Germline CDR1 is MDHEN and CDR2 is SYDVKM. V was clipped by 7 bases and J by 1 base, with 7 bases between them. The CDR3 contains 12 residues.

The chain couples TRBV27 to TRBJ2-5; 8 bases line up with TRBD1. Germline loops: CDR1 MNHEY, CDR2 SMNVEV (reference sequence). This CDR3 is built from 12 residues. V shed 5 bases and J 7 bases; nucleotides not matched to a gene: 3. For the CDR3, the DNA is TGTGCCAGCAGTCCACAGGGGGGGACCCAGTACTTC. Translated: CASSPQGGTQYF.

This clone is a singleton in its sample. The J gene is TRBJ2-5, the V gene TRBV9, with TRBD2 matching 8 bases. The length of the CDR3 is 16 residues. Germline V lookup: CDR1 SGDLS, CDR2 YYNGEE. V was pared by 7 bases and J by 5 bases, with 16 bases of the junction left unmatched. The CDR3 nucleotides are TGTGCCAGCGGCAGGTGGGGGACTAGTGATATTGAGACCCAGTACTTC. Its translation is CASGRWGTSDIETQYF.

The chain recombines TRBV5-4 with TRBJ1-6; perhaps TRBD1 as D (5 bases). CDR1 and CDR2 from the germline V gene are SGHNT and YYREEE (reference sequence). CDR3 length: 15 residues. Trimming cost V 4 bases and J 3 bases, with 11 bases left between them. The chain's CDR3 is CASSAVGGYNSPLHF. CDR3 DNA: TGTGCCAGCAGCGCTGTGGGGGGCTATAATTCACCCCTCCACTTT. Combining the CDR3 with reference TRBV5-4 and TRBJ1-6 gives the whole variable domain ETGVTQSPTHLIKTRGQQVTLRCSSQSGHNTVSWYQQALGQGPQFIFQYYREEENGRGNFPPRFSGLQFPNYSSELNVNALELDDSALYLCASSAVGGYNSPLHFGNGTRLTVT.

The V call is TRBV19, the J call TRBJ1-3, with TRBD1 identical over 8 bases. The CDR3 is made up of 16 amino acids. CDR1 is LNHDA, CDR2 SQIVND, per germline (reference sequence). V lost 11 bases to trimming and J lost 2 bases; unmatched junction nucleotides: 14. CDR3 residues: CASRTGRGLAGNTIYF. The CDR3 DNA sequence: TGTGCCTCCCGGACGGGCAGGGGGCTGGCTGGAAACACCATATATTTT.

The CDR3 sequence: CASRPGTPGINEQFF. The CDR3 bases are TGTGCCAGCAGGCCCGGGACCCCAGGGATCAATGAGCAGTTCTTC. The rearrangement joins TRBV6-5 to TRBJ2-1, with D perhaps matching TRBD1 or TRBD2 (5 bases each). CDR1 and CDR2 (germline): MNHEY, SVGAGI. This CDR3 is built from 15 residues. Trimming cost V 6 bases and J 6 bases, with 18 bases left between them.

About this clone itself: The conserved phenylalanine or tryptophan is not found at the CDR3 terminus, so this likely reflects a read error. The DNA is omitted, as the CDR3 cannot be located on it reliably, and the CDR3 follows TCRdb's listing. V gene TRBV19 combines with J gene TRBJ1-3; the D call of TRBD1 is as the table states it, not checked on the DNA. CDR1 is LNHDA, CDR2 SQIVND, per germline (reference sequence). 12 amino acids form the CDR3, both terminal residues included. Here the CDR3 reads CASSIGPGPFHL.

Comments on this clone: A junction end diverges from the germline sequence, so it may reflect a read error. This chain joins TRBV28 and TRBJ1-5; D remains ambiguous. This CDR3 comprises 13 residues. Germline V gives CDR1 MDHEN, CDR2 SYDVKM. The CDR3 bases are TGTGCCAGCAGTTTAATTAGCTATCAGCCCCAGCATTTT. It encodes CASSLISYQPQHF.

The chain recombines TRBV4-2 with TRBJ1-3; 7 bases agree with TRBD1. After removal of 1 base from V and 6 bases from J, the junction contained 6 bases not matched to a gene. Germline V lookup: CDR1 LGHNA, CDR2 YNFKEQ. The CDR3 has 15 residues. In DNA form, the CDR3 reads TGTGCCAGCAGCCAAGCTGGACAGGTCCCAAACACCATATATTTT. It is translated as CASSQAGQVPNTIYF.

This clone was recorded many times. CDR3: CASSPGLAQQEFF. The CDR3 DNA is TGTGCCAGCAGCCCCGGACTAGCGCAGCAGGAGTTCTTC. The rearrangement links TRBV2 to TRBJ2-1; TRBD2 matches at 9 bases. CDR3 length: 13 amino acids. Germline values: CDR1 SNHLY, CDR2 FYNNEI. V was clipped by 6 bases and J by 14 bases; unmatched bases: 11.